A selection of T cell receptor beta chains follows, all from one sample in a study of shared clonotypes between healthy human individuals. The assay was immunoSEQ multiplex PCR, and TCRdb's table has in-frame clones only and misses some. The sample has about 600,000 clones, roughly 98% seen once. The sample was naive CD8+ T cells sorted from blood. The source of these receptors is a young man in good health. The conserved cysteine and the conserved F or W are not part of the CDR3 here. Each record gives: V gene, J gene, CDR3 protein.

v_call: TRBV4-1
j_call: TRBJ2-2
cdr3_aa: ASSQVATGGRRWGTGELF

v_call: TRBV27
j_call: TRBJ1-5
cdr3_aa: ASGLDPGNIQPQH

v_call: TRBV5-1
j_call: TRBJ2-7
cdr3_aa: ASSSTEQYGYEQY

v_call: TRBV28
j_call: TRBJ1-1
cdr3_aa: ASRVSVNTEAF

v_call: TRBV7-9
j_call: TRBJ1-4
cdr3_aa: ASSLSAGQARKLF

v_call: TRBV10-3
j_call: TRBJ2-7
cdr3_aa: AISGQPYEQY

v_call: TRBV9
j_call: TRBJ2-1
cdr3_aa: ASSPGGIVNNEQF

v_call: TRBV11-2
j_call: TRBJ2-1
cdr3_aa: ASSPRGGDSSYNEQF

v_call: TRBV7-8
j_call: TRBJ2-1
cdr3_aa: ASSLSGSGRAHNEQF

v_call: TRBV5-6
j_call: TRBJ2-3
cdr3_aa: ASIRLAGPGADTQY

v_call: TRBV5-1
j_call: TRBJ2-5
cdr3_aa: ASSLEGTGPRQETQY

v_call: TRBV4-1
j_call: TRBJ1-1
cdr3_aa: ASSLTELMNTEAF

v_call: TRBV6-6
j_call: TRBJ2-7
cdr3_aa: ASSRLAGERSYEQY

v_call: TRBV25-1
j_call: TRBJ2-7
cdr3_aa: AAEGLADGEQY

v_call: TRBV4-1
j_call: TRBJ2-7
cdr3_aa: ASSQASGQSYEQY

v_call: TRBV7-8
j_call: TRBJ2-2
cdr3_aa: ASNGNTGELF

v_call: TRBV11-2
j_call: TRBJ2-7
cdr3_aa: ASSLDSLAGSSYEQY

v_call: TRBV14
j_call: TRBJ2-3
cdr3_aa: ASSHDRGTNGPHTDTQY

v_call: TRBV5-1
j_call: TRBJ2-7
cdr3_aa: ASSLSWLAYEQY

v_call: TRBV29-1
j_call: TRBJ1-2
cdr3_aa: SAADRGQYGYT

v_call: TRBV6-1
j_call: TRBJ2-7
cdr3_aa: ASLDRDPYEQY

v_call: TRBV4-1
j_call: TRBJ2-2
cdr3_aa: ASSGFGTTASGELF

v_call: TRBV11-3
j_call: TRBJ2-2
cdr3_aa: ASSSESGDRVGNGELF

v_call: TRBV7-8
j_call: TRBJ2-3
cdr3_aa: ASSNPIRASGSLDTQY

v_call: TRBV9
j_call: TRBJ2-7
cdr3_aa: ASSVGVAASYEQY

v_call: TRBV5-1
j_call: TRBJ2-5
cdr3_aa: ASSGDRTQY

v_call: TRBV5-4
j_call: TRBJ2-7
cdr3_aa: ASSLAVGDEQY

v_call: TRBV11-3
j_call: TRBJ2-3
cdr3_aa: ASSLVQGTDTQY

v_call: TRBV7-8
j_call: TRBJ2-7
cdr3_aa: ASSGGTGLEQY

v_call: TRBV6-1
j_call: TRBJ2-6
cdr3_aa: ASTLLTSGANVLT

v_call: TRBV29-1
j_call: TRBJ2-7
cdr3_aa: SVETGVSNEQY

v_call: TRBV2
j_call: TRBJ2-7
cdr3_aa: AIGQGTSYEQY

v_call: TRBV7-9
j_call: TRBJ1-1
cdr3_aa: ASSNSGTAMNTEAF

v_call: TRBV7-9
j_call: TRBJ2-5
cdr3_aa: ASSSSVEETQY

v_call: TRBV5-5
j_call: TRBJ1-1
cdr3_aa: ASSLAAGLMNTEAF

v_call: TRBV11-2
j_call: TRBJ2-3
cdr3_aa: ASSLVPDGTDTQY

v_call: TRBV27
j_call: TRBJ2-2
cdr3_aa: ASSPRTTTGELF